This TCR beta chain was documented in a study of blood T cell repertoires in COVID-19. Authors' data handling: Estimation of nucleated cell counts relied on the amplification of reference gene primers. Measured with immunoSEQ multiplex PCR; TCRdb has only the in-frame clones, and not every one. That table is the source of V, J and clone size, and D and trimming were worked out from the DNA. The data contain over 200,000 clones, around 80% of them singletons. With 1 base clipped from V and 0 bases from J, the junction kept 3 bases outside the gene matches. Germline assignment: CDR1 SGHNT and CDR2 YENEEA. The CDR3 totals 16 residues. The recovered donors of Cohort 3 showed two negative PCRs, clearance, or symptom resolution.

Sequencing was done on a sample of PBMCs or T cells enriched from blood (not recorded which). The sequence derives from a man aged 60 to 69 who had recovered from COVID-19. The V and J genes are TRBV11-3 and TRBJ1-3; 7 bases agree with TRBD1. The CDR3 sequence: CASSLASGGSGNTIYF. CDR3 bases: TGTGCCAGCAGCTTAGCCTCAGGGGGCTCTGGAAACACCATATATTTT.